This T cell receptor beta chain was identified in a study of T cells in localized non-small cell lung cancer. Study conclusions and caveats: Higher blood T cell density went with longer overall survival. Sequencing involved a lone tumor region, leaving heterogeneity possible. Uninvolved adjacent lung had the highest recorded T cell clonality, with tumor below it.

Trimming cost V 4 bases and J 2 bases, with 10 bases left between them. This CDR3 is built from 13 residues. Per germline, CDR1 SQVTM and CDR2 ANQGSEA. Assay: immunoSEQ multiplex PCR; the TCRdb copy retains only in-frame clones and omits some. The sample yields tens of thousands of clones, 77% seen once. As for this clone: Its target is not known.

The V and J genes are TRBV29-1 and TRBJ2-3; D not resolved. The source was peripheral blood, collected before any cancer treatment. This TCR came from a man aged 35-75 years with stage I squamous cell lung carcinoma. For the CDR3, the DNA is TGCAGCGTTGCCCGCGGTTTCACAGATACGCAGTATTTT. Residues: CSVARGFTDTQYF.